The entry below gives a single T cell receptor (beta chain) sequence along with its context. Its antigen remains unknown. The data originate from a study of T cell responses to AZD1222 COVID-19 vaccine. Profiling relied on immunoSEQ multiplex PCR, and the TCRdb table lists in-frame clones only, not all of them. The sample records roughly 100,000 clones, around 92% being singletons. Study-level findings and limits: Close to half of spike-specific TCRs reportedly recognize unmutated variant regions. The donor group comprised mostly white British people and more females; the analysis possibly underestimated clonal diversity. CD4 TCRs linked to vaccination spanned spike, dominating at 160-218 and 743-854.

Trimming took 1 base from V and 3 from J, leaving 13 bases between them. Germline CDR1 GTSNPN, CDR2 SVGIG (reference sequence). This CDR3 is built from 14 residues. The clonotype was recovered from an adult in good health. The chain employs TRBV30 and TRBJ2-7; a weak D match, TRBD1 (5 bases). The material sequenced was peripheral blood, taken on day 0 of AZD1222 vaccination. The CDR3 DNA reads TGTGCCTGGAGTGGGGGCAGTCACCTCTACGAGCAGTACTTC. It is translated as CAWSGGSHLYEQYF.